A single sample gave rise to the 17 T cell receptor beta chains below, sequenced in a study of vaccination effects on CD4 cells after COVID-19. Antigen-specific CD4+ T cell clonotypes were called by their expansion after viral peptide-pool culture in ViraFEST. Following 10 days of culture, CD4+ T cells were isolated. Each participant was given two doses of one vaccine (BNT162b2 or mRNA-1273). No antigen has been assigned to these receptors. Sequencing was performed with immunoSEQ multiplex PCR; in TCRdb, only in-frame clones are kept and a portion is missing. The sample has 30,000 to 40,000 clones, 72% seen once. The specimen was CD4+ T cells from PBMCs cultured with HCoV-229E spike peptides, collected after COVID-19 vaccination. These receptors were obtained from a human donor who received a COVID-19 vaccine.

This chain links TRBV6-5 with TRBJ2-3; 7 positions agree with TRBD2. The CDR3 is 14 amino acids. Germline CDR1 is MNHEY and CDR2 is SVGAGI. V dropped 7 bases and J dropped 1; count of bases not matched to a gene: 5. In DNA form, the CDR3 reads TGTGCCAGCAACAAGGGAGGGGGCACAGATACGCAGTATTTT. Translated, it gives CASNKGGGTDTQYF.

This sequence joins TRBV4-2 and TRBJ2-3; 12 bases are shared with TRBD2. CDR1 and CDR2 (germline): LGHNA, YNFKEQ. V lost 0 bases and J lost 3; bases outside the gene matches: 4. This CDR3 contains 17 residues. The CDR3 nucleotides read TGTGCCAGCAGCCAAGATCCTAGCGGGAGGGTAACAGATACGCAGTATTTT. Translating it yields CASSQDPSGRVTDTQYF.

This chain joins TRBV18 and TRBJ1-1; a weak D match, TRBD1 (5 bases). The ends were cut back, 1 base at V and 8 bases at J, with 17 bases in the middle. Germline V gene data show CDR1 as KGHSH and CDR2 as LQKENI. The CDR3 is 15 residues long. CDR3 protein: CASSPRFRDGREAFF. The CDR3 DNA sequence: TGTGCCAGCTCACCACGCTTTAGGGACGGACGAGAAGCTTTCTTT.

V and J are TRBV5-1 and TRBJ2-1; TRBD2 might be the D (5 bases). Germline V lookup: CDR1 SGHRS, CDR2 YFSETQ. The V gene lost 3 bases and the J gene lost 0 bases, with 10 bases spanning the gap. CDR3 length: 15 amino acids. The CDR3 sequence: CASSSVGSSYNEQFF. In DNA, the CDR3 is TGCGCCAGCAGCTCTGTGGGGAGCTCCTACAATGAGCAGTTCTTC.

This clone is a singleton in its sample. The chain recombines TRBV19 with TRBJ2-5; D remains unclear. This CDR3 has 13 amino acids. The V and J ends lost 6 bases and 5 bases respectively, with 13 bases between them. Germline CDR1 is LNHDA and CDR2 is SQIVND (reference sequence). CDR3 bases: TGTGCCAGTAGGAAGGATGGGGTTGAGACCCAGTACTTC. This codes for CASRKDGVETQYF.

This clone was seen once. This chain's CDR3 is CASSYSKGQSGNTIYF. The CDR3 DNA sequence: TGTGCCAGCAGTTACTCAAAGGGACAGTCTGGAAACACCATATATTTT. The chain links TRBV6-5 to TRBJ1-3, with 7 bases matching TRBD1. Germline assignment: CDR1 MNHEY and CDR2 SVGAGI. The CDR3 has 16 amino acids. Germline trimming cut 0 bases from V and 1 base from J; bases unmatched to any gene: 3.

This clone was detected only once. CDR3 protein: CASSIPDRVQQPQHF. CDR3 nucleotide sequence: TGTGCCAGTAGTATACCGGACAGGGTCCAACAGCCCCAGCATTTT. V is TRBV19 and J is TRBJ1-5; 8 bases line up with TRBD1. V trimming: 2 bases; J trimming: 7 bases; junction bases outside the gene matches: 7. Germline assignment: CDR1 LNHDA and CDR2 SQIVND (reference sequence). The CDR3 totals 15 residues.

The V and J genes are TRBV7-9 and TRBJ2-2; D ambiguous. CDR1 is SEHNR and CDR2 is FQNEAQ in the germline V gene (reference sequence). V was trimmed by 1 base and J by 2 bases, leaving 5 bases between them. The CDR3 spans 14 residues. CDR3 DNA: TGTGCCAGCAGCTTAGGGGGTAACACCGGGGAGCTGTTTTTT. Protein: CASSLGGNTGELFF.

The chain joins TRBV4-1 to TRBJ1-5; 9 nucleotides agree with TRBD1. The CDR3 runs 17 residues. The V and J ends lost 5 bases and 2 bases, in that order; junction bases with no gene match: 10. The germline gives CDR1 MGHRA, CDR2 YSYEKL. The CDR3 sequence: CASSTYRGRVGNQPQHF. The CDR3 DNA sequence: TGCGCCAGCAGCACTTACAGGGGGCGCGTGGGCAATCAGCCCCAGCATTTT.

V gene TRBV7-2 combines with J gene TRBJ2-2; no definite D call. V lost 1 base, J lost 4 bases, and 13 bases lay in between. This CDR3 comprises 16 residues. Germline CDR1 SGHTA, CDR2 FQGNSA. DNA of the CDR3: TGTGCCAGCAGCTTAGAGATCTGGGTTAGCACCGGGGAGCTGTTTTTT. As protein: CASSLEIWVSTGELFF.

This chain uses TRBV14 with TRBJ1-2, with a tentative D call TRBD1 (6 bases). This CDR3 spans 17 amino acids. Between the trimmed V and J ends, which lost 0 bases and 3 bases, there was a span of 17 bases. Germline V gives CDR1 SGHDN, CDR2 FVKESK. CDR3 residues: CASSQDRGRIFDYGYTF. The CDR3 bases are TGTGCCAGCAGCCAAGATCGGGGGCGGATCTTTGACTATGGCTACACCTTC. The whole variable domain, remainder taken from reference TRBV14 and TRBJ1-2, is EAGVTQFPSHSVIEKGQTVTLRCDPISGHDNLYWYRRVMGKEIKFLLHFVKESKQDESGMPNNRFLAERTGGTYSTLKVQPAELEDSGVYFCASSQDRGRIFDYGYTFGSGTRLTVV.

J is TRBJ1-2 and V is TRBV7-8; no firm D call. The ends were cut back, 4 bases at V and 9 bases at J, with 12 bases in the middle. CDR3 size: 12 residues. The germline CDR1 and CDR2 sequences are SGHVS and FQNEAQ. CDR3 in amino acids: CASSYNGMRYTF. The CDR3, as DNA: TGTGCCAGCAGCTACAACGGGATGCGCTACACCTTC.

The V call is TRBV7-8, the J call TRBJ1-5; 10 nucleotides agree with TRBD1. The CDR3 sequence is 17 residues long. The V segment lost 4 bases and the J segment 2 bases; nucleotides outside the gene matches: 8. Germline assignment: CDR1 SGHVS and CDR2 FQNEAQ. This chain's CDR3 is CASSSTTGGLGNQPQHF. The CDR3 DNA sequence: TGTGCCAGCAGCTCCACGACAGGGGGCCTCGGCAATCAGCCCCAGCATTTT.

The chain joins TRBV2 to TRBJ1-1; no firm D call. From germline, CDR1 is SNHLY and CDR2 FYNNEI. The CDR3 loop spans 12 amino acids. V shed 4 bases and J shed 4 bases, with 7 bases lying between them. The CDR3 DNA sequence: TGTGCCAGCAGTGGGCAAGCCACTGAAGCTTTCTTT. This sequence encodes CASSGQATEAFF.

The chain is built from TRBV2 and TRBJ2-3; D might be TRBD1 or TRBD2, each matching 5 bases. From germline, CDR1 is SNHLY and CDR2 FYNNEI. The CDR3 extends over 13 amino acids. V was cut by 4 bases and J by 1 base, with 6 bases left in between. CDR3 amino acids: CASSGDGTDTQYF. The CDR3 DNA is TGTGCCAGCAGTGGGGACGGCACAGATACGCAGTATTTT.

V is TRBV12-3 or TRBV12-4 and J is TRBJ1-1; D not certain. The CDR3 contains 12 residues. Trimming removed 6 bases at V and 10 bases at J, with 15 bases between. DNA for the CDR3: TGTGCCAGCAGCTATAGTTCCGGTGGAGCTTTCTTT. Amino acids: CASSYSSGGAFF.

The chain carries TRBV5-1 and TRBJ2-5; either TRBD1 or TRBD2 may fit D (6 bases each). The V gene lost 0 bases and the J gene lost 3 bases, with 12 bases spanning the gap. Germline V CDR1 and CDR2: SGHRS, YFSETQ. The CDR3 loop spans 15 amino acids. Here the CDR3 reads CASSLGSGAEETQYF. DNA for the CDR3: TGCGCCAGCAGCTTGGGGTCGGGGGCCGAAGAGACCCAGTACTTC.